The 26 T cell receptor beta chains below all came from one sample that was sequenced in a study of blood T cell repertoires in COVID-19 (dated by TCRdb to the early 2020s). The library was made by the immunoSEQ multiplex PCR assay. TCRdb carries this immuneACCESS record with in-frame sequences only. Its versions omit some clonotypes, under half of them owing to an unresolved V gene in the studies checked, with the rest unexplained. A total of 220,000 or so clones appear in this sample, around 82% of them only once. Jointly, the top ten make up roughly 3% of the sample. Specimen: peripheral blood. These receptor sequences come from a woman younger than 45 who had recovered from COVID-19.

The CDR3 bases are TGTGCCAGCAGTTACTATAGTTCAACTAATGAAAAACTGTTTTTT. Translated: CASSYYSSTNEKLFF. The chain employs TRBV6-5 and TRBJ1-4; D remains ambiguous. This CDR3 is 15 amino acids long. V was pared by 1 base and J by 0 bases, with 6 bases between. Germline V gives CDR1 MNHEY, CDR2 SVGAGI.

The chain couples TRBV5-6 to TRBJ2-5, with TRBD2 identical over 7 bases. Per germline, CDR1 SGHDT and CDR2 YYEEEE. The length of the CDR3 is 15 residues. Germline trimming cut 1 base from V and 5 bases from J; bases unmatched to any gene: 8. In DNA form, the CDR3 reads TGTGCCAGCAGCTTGCTTCGCGGGAGAGGCGAGACCCAGTACTTC. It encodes CASSLLRGRGETQYF.

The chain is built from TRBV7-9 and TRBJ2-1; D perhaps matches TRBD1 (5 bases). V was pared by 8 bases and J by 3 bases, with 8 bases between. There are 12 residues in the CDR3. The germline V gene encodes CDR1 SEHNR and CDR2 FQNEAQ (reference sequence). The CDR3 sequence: CASGANYNEQFF. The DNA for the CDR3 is TGTGCCAGCGGGGCTAACTACAATGAGCAGTTCTTC.

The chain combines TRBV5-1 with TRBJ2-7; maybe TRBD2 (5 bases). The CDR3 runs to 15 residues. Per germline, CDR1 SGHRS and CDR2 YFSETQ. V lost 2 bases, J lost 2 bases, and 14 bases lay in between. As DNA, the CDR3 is TGCGCCAGCAGCTTAGGCCGGGGAGCGACCTACGAGCAGTACTTC. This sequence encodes CASSLGRGATYEQYF.

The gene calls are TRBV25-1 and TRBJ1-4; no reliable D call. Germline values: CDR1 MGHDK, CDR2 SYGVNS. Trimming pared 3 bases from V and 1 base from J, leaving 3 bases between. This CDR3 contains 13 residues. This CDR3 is CASSDLTNEKLFF. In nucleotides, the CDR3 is TGTGCCAGCAGTGACTTAACTAATGAAAAACTGTTTTTT.

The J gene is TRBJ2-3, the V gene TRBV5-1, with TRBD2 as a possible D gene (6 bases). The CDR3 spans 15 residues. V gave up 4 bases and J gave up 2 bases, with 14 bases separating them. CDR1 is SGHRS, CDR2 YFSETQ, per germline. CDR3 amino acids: CASSPGTGYTDTQYF. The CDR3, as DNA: TGCGCCAGCAGCCCCGGGACTGGATACACAGATACGCAGTATTTT.

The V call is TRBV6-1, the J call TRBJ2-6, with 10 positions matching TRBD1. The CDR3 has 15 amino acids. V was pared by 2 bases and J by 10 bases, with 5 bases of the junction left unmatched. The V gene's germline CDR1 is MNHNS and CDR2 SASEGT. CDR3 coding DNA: TGTGCCAGCAGTGAACGTGGGACAGGGGTGAACGTCCTGACTTTC. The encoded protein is CASSERGTGVNVLTF.

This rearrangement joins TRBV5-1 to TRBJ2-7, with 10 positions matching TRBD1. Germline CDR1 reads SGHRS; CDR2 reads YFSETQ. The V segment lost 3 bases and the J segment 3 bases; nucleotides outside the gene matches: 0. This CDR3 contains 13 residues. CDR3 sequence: CASSWDRGYEQYF. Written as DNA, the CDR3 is TGCGCCAGCAGCTGGGACAGGGGCTACGAGCAGTACTTC.

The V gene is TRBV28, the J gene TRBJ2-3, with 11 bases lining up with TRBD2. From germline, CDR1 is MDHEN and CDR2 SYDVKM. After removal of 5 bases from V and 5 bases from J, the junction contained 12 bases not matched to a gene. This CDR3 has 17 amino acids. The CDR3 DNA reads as TGTGCCAGCAGTCCACCGACTCCCCTAGCGGGAGGAGATACGCAGTATTTT. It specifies CASSPPTPLAGGDTQYF.

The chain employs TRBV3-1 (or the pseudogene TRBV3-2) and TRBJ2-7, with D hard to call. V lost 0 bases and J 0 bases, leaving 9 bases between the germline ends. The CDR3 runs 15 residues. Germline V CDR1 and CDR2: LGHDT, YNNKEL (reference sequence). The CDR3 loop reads CASSQERLPSYEQYF. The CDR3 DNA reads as TGTGCCAGCAGCCAAGAGCGGCTTCCCTCCTACGAGCAGTACTTC.

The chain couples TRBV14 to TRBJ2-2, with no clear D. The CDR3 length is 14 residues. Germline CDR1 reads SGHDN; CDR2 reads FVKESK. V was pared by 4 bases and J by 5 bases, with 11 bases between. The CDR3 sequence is CASSPWVRTGELFF. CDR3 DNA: TGTGCCAGCAGCCCGTGGGTCAGGACCGGGGAGCTGTTTTTT.

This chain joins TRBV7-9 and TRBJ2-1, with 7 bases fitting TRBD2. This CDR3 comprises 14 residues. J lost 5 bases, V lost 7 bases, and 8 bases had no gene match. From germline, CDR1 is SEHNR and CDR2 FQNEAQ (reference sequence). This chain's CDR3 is CASTETGLNNEQFF. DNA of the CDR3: TGTGCCAGCACCGAAACGGGACTAAACAATGAGCAGTTCTTC.

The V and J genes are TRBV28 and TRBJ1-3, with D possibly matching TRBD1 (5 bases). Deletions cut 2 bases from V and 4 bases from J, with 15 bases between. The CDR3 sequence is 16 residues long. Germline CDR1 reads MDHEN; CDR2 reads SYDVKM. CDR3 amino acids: CASSLGQGAGGNTIYF. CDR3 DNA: TGTGCCAGCAGTTTAGGGCAAGGGGCAGGAGGAAACACCATATATTTT.

CDR3 protein: CASSLRGSTEAFF. The CDR3 bases are TGTGCCAGCAGTTTAAGGGGGAGCACTGAAGCTTTCTTT. The chain joins TRBV27 to TRBJ1-1; TRBD1 might be the D (6 bases). There are 13 residues in the CDR3. Trimming shortened V by 2 bases and J by 4 bases, and 8 bases separated the two germline ends. Germline V gene sequence: CDR1 MNHEY, CDR2 SMNVEV (reference sequence).

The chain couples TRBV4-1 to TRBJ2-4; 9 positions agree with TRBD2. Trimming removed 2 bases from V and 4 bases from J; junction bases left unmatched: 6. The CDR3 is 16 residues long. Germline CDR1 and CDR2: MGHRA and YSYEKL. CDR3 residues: CASSQPRGGLKNIQYF. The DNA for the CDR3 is TGCGCCAGCAGCCAACCGCGGGGGGGGCTTAAAAACATTCAGTACTTC.

CDR3 bases: TGTGCCAGCAGTTTCCTAGCGACTGGCAAAAACATTCAGTACTTC. Translation gives CASSFLATGKNIQYF. V usage is TRBV28 and J usage is TRBJ2-4, with a weak D call TRBD2 (6 bases). The CDR3 contains 15 residues. Deletions cut 3 bases from V and 3 bases from J, with 12 bases between. Per the germline V gene, CDR1 is MDHEN and CDR2 is SYDVKM.

The CDR3 coding sequence is TGCGCCAGCAGTGGCTCTAGCGGGTCCTACAATGAGCAGTTCTTC. This sequence encodes CASSGSSGSYNEQFF. The chain employs TRBV10-1 and TRBJ2-1; TRBD2 aligns across 8 bases. Germline V lookup: CDR1 WNHNN, CDR2 SYGVQD (reference sequence). V was pared by 4 bases and J by 1 base, with 3 bases of the junction left unmatched. The CDR3 loop spans 15 amino acids.

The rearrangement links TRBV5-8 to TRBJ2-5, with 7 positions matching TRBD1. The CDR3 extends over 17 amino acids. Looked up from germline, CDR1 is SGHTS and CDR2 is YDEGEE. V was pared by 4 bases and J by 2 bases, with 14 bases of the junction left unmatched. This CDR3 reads CASSLEPPGQLQETQYF. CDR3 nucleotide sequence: TGTGCCAGCAGCCTGGAACCTCCGGGACAGTTACAAGAGACCCAGTACTTC.

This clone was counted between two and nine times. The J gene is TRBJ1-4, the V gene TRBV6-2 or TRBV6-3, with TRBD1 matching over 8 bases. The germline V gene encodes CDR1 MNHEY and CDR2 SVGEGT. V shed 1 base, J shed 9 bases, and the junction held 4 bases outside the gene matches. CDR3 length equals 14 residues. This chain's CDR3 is CASSYWDRKKKLFF. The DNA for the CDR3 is TGTGCCAGCAGTTACTGGGACAGGAAGAAAAAACTGTTTTTT.

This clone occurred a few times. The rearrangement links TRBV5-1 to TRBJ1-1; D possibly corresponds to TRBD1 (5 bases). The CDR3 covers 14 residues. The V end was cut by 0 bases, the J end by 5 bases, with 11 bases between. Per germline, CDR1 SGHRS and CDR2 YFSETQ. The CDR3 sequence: CASSLEGGDTEAFF. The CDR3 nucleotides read TGCGCCAGCAGCTTGGAGGGAGGGGATACTGAAGCTTTCTTT. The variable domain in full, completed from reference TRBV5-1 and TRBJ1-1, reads KAGVTQTPRYLIKTRGQQVTLSCSPISGHRSVSWYQQTPGQGLQFLFEYFSETQRNKGNFPGRFSGRQFSNSRSEMNVSTLELGDSALYLCASSLEGGDTEAFFGQGTRLTVV.

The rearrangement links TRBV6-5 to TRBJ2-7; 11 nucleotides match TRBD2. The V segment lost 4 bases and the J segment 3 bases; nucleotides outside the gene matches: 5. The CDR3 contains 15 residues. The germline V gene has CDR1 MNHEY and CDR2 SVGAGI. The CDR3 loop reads CASSSRLAGFYEQYF. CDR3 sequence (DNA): TGTGCCAGCAGTTCTCGACTAGCGGGATTCTACGAGCAGTACTTC.

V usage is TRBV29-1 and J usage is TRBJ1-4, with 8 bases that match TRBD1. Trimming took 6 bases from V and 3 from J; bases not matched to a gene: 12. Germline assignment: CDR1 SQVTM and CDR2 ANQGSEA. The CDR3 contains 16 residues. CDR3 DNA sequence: TGCAGCGTGCGATTGGAGGTACAGGGGGCTAATGAAAAACTGTTTTTT. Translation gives CSVRLEVQGANEKLFF.

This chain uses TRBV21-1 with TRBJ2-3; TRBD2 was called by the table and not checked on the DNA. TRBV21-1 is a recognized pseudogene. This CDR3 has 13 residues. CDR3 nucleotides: TGTGCCGGGGAGGGTAGTATCACAGATACGCAGTATTTT. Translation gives CAGEGSITDTQYF.

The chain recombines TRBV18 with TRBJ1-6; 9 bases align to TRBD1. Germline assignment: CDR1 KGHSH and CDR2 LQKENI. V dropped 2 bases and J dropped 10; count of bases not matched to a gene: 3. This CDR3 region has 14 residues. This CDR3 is CASSPDRGTSPLHF. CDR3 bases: TGTGCCAGCTCACCAGACAGGGGGACGTCACCCCTCCACTTT.

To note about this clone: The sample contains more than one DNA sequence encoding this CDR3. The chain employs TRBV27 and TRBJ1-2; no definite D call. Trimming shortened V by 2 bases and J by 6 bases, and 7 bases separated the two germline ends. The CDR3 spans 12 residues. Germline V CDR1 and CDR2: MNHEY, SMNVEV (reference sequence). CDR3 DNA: TGTGCCAGCAGTTTAAGCGGGGATGGCTACACCTTC. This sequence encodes CASSLSGDGYTF.

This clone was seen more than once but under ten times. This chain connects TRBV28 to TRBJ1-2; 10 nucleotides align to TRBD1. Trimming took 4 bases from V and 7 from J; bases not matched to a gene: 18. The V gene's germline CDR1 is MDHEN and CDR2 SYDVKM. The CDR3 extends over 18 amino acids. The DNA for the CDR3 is TGTGCCAGCAGTTCGATCCGGGACAGGGGCGCCGGAGGCGGTGGCTACACCTTC. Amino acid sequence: CASSSIRDRGAGGGGYTF.